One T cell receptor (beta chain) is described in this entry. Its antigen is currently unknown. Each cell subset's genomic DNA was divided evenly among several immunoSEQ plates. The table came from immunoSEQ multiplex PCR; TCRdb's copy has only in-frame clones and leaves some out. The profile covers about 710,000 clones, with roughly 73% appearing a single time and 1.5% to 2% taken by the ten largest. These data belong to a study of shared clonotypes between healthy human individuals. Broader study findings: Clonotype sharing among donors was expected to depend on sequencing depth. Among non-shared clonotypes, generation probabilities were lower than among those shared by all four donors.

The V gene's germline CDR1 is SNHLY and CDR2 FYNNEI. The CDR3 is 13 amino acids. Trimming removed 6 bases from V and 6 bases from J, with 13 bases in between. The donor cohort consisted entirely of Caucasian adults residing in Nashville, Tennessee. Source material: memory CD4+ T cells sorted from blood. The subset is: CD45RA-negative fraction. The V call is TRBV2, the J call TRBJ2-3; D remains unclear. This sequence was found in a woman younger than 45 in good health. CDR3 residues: CASRAWSFDTQYF. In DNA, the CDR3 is TGTGCCAGCAGAGCCTGGAGCTTCGATACGCAGTATTTT.